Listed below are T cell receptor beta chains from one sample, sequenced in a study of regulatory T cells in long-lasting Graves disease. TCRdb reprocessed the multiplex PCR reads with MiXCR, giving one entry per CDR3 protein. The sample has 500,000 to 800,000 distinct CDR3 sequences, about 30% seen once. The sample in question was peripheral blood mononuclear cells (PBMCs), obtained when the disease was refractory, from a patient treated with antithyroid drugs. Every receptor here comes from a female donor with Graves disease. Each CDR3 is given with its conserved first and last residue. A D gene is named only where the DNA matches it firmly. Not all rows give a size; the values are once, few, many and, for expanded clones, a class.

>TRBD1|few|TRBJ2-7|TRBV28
TGTGCCAGCAGCCCCGGCCGTCCGGGACAGGGTTCCGAGCAGTACTTC
CASSPGRPGQGSEQYF
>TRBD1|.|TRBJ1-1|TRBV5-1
TGCGCCAGCAGCTCGGTTTGGAGTGGGACAGGGGGGTTCACTGAAGCTTTCTTT
CASSSVWSGTGGFTEAFF
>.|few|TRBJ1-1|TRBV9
TGTGCCAGCAGCGTAGGTCTGGGTCCTGACACTGAAGCTTTCTTT
CASSVGLGPDTEAFF
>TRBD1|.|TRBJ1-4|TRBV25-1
TGTGCCAGCAGTGGGGGGACAGGGGGCGTTGAAAAACTGTTTTTT
CASSGGTGGVEKLFF
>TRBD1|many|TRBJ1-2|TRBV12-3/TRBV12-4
TGTGCCAGCAGTAAAACCGGGACAGGGGACGCGTCGGGCTACACCTTC
CASSKTGTGDASGYTF
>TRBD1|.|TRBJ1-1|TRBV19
TGTGCCAGTAGTTCCCTCCTCGGACAGGGGGGGATGAACACTGAAGCTTTCTTT
CASSSLLGQGGMNTEAFF
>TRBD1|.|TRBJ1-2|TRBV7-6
TGTGCCAGCAGCATCTCCCTCGGGACAGGACATTATGGCTACACCTTC
CASSISLGTGHYGYTF
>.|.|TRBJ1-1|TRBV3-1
TGTGCCAGCAGCCAAGATAGGCAGGCGAACACTGAAGCTTTCTTT
CASSQDRQANTEAFF
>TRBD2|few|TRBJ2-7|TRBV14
TGTGCCAGCAGTCCTCAGAGCGGGAGGGCCACAAAGCAGTACTTC
CASSPQSGRATKQYF
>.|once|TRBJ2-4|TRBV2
TGTGCCAGCAGGGAAAAACTGGAACGAAGAGGGGACATTCAGTACTTC
CASREKLERRGDIQYF
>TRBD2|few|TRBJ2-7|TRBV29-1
TGCAGCGTTGTTGCCAGCGGGAGCCACGAGCAGTACTTC
CSVVASGSHEQYF
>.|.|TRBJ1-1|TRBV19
TGTGCCAGTAGTACGCCCAGCCGCGGCAGAAGTTCGAACACTGAAGCTTTCTTT
CASSTPSRGRSSNTEAFF
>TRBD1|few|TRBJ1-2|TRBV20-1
TGCAGTGCTAGGCTTCCCGGGACAGTGAACTATGGCTACACCTTC
CSARLPGTVNYGYTF
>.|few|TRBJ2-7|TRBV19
TGTGCCAGTAGTTCGGGCAGGGGAGGCTACGAGCAGTACTTC
CASSSGRGGYEQYF
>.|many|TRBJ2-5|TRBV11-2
TGTGCCAGCAGCTTGGCACAGAACCAAGAGACCCAGTACTTC
CASSLAQNQETQYF
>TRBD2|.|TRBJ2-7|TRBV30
TGTGCCTGGAGAGGTAGAAGACTAGCGGGAGTATACGAGCAGTACTTC
CAWRGRRLAGVYEQYF
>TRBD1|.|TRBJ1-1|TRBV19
TGTGCCAGTAACCCTACAGGGGGCGGAATGAACACTGAAGCTTTCTTT
CASNPTGGGMNTEAFF
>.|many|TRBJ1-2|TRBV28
TGTGCCAGCAGCGGGGAGCTTGTCTACACCTTC
CASSGELVYTF
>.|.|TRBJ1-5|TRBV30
TGTGCCTGGAGGCAAAAGGGTGAACAGCCCCAGCATTTT
CAWRQKGEQPQHF
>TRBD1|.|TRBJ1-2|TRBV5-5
TGTGCCAGCAGCGCCACAGGGGTTATTAGCTACACCTTC
CASSATGVISYTF
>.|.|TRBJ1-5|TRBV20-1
TGCAGTGCTAGCTTTACAGCAAATAGCAATCAGCCCCAGCATTTT
CSASFTANSNQPQHF
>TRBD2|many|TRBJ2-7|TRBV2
TGTGCCAGCAGGACTAGCGGGGCCTACGAGCAGTACTTC
CASRTSGAYEQYF
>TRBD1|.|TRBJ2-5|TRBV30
TGTGCCTGGAGTGGGGACAGGGGGCCGGCAGAGACCCAGTACTTC
CAWSGDRGPAETQYF
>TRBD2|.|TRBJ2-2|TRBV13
TGTGCCAGCAGCTCGACTAGCGGGAGGTTGTCCGGGGAGCTGTTTTTT
CASSSTSGRLSGELFF
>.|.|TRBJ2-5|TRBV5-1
TGCGCCAGCTCGGGATGGAGGGACCTTTCTGAGACCCAGTACTTC
CASSGWRDLSETQYF
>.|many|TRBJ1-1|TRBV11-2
TGTGCCAGCAGCTTAGCAGGAGGACGGTTCCGTGAAGCTTTCTTT
CASSLAGGRFREAFF
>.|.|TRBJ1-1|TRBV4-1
TGCGCCAGCAGCCAAGGCAGGGGTTACGGGGACACTGAAGCTTTCTTT
CASSQGRGYGDTEAFF
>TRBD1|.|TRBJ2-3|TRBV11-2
TGTGCCAGCAGCTTTTCCGGGACAGGGTTCACAGATACGCAGTATTTT
CASSFSGTGFTDTQYF
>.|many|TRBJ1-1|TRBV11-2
TGTGCCAGCCGACCTTTGGGGGCGAACACTGAAGCTTTCTTT
CASRPLGANTEAFF
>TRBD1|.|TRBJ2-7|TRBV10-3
TGTGCCATCAGTGGTGGGGCCAAGGACAGGACCTACGAGCAGTACTTC
CAISGGAKDRTYEQYF
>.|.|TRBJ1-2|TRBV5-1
TGCGCCAGCAGCTTGGCCACAGGGCTGGTCTATGGCTACACCTTC
CASSLATGLVYGYTF
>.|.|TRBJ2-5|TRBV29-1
TGCAGCGTCACAAGCGGTCAAGAGACCCAGTACTTC
CSVTSGQETQYF
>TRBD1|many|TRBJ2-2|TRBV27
TGTGCCAGCATTTTCAGGGGGCGTGGGACCGGGGAGCTGTTTTTT
CASIFRGRGTGELFF
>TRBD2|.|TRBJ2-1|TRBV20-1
TGCAGTGCTAGAGTCGCTAGCGGGAGGGCAAATGAGCAGTTCTTC
CSARVASGRANEQFF
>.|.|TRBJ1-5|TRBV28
TGTGCCAGCAGAGCCAGGGATTTCGGCAATCAGCCCCAGCATTTT
CASRARDFGNQPQHF
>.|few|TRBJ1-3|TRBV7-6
TGTGCCAGCAGCTTAGCTGGGGGGGGGCGATCCTCTGGAAACACCATATATTTT
CASSLAGGGRSSGNTIYF
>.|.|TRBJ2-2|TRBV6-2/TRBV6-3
TGTGCCAGCAGGAGGGGGTCGAACACCGGGGAGCTGTTTTTT
CASRRGSNTGELFF